Shown below are 27 T cell receptor beta chains from a single sample sequenced in a study of STAT5B mutations in CD4+ large granular lymphocyte leukemia. The assay was immunoSEQ multiplex PCR, and TCRdb's table has in-frame clones only and misses some. This repertoire shows around 31,000 clones, about two thirds found once; its top ten account for around 1%. Sequencing was performed on CD4+ T cells from blood buffy coats. These receptors all come from a human donor in good health.

The gene calls are TRBV7-8 and TRBJ2-5, with D perhaps given as TRBD1 or TRBD2 (5 bases each). CDR3 length: 13 residues. Trimming removed 5 bases at V and 5 bases at J, with 12 bases between. The germline gives CDR1 SGHVS, CDR2 FQNEAQ. The CDR3 coding sequence is TGTGCCAGCAGCCCCGGGGCCCGGGAGACCCAGTACTTC. This encodes CASSPGARETQYF.

Only a few counts were recorded for this clone. Relative to the germline gene, one junction end is altered; a read error may explain this. The rearrangement uses TRBV5-6 and TRBJ1-2; 8 nucleotides match TRBD1. This CDR3 has 14 amino acids. Germline V CDR1 and CDR2: SGHDT, YYEEEE. The CDR3 is CASSLAGGDYGYTF. For the CDR3, the DNA is TGTGCCAGCAGTTTGGCAGGGGGCGACTATGGCTACACCTTC.

The rearrangement uses TRBV19 and TRBJ1-3; D gene unclear. The CDR3 covers 15 residues. Trimming left V 3 bases short and J 9 bases short, with 18 bases between. Germline V gene sequence: CDR1 LNHDA, CDR2 SQIVND (reference sequence). The CDR3 DNA reads as TGTGCCAGTAGTATTCCGGCAGTCGGGCGAGGCACCATATATTTT. Residues: CASSIPAVGRGTIYF.

The chain joins TRBV7-9 to TRBJ2-5, with D tentatively TRBD2 (7 bases). Germline CDR1 SEHNR, CDR2 FQNEAQ (reference sequence). The CDR3 length is 16 residues. Trimming removed 5 bases at V and 3 bases at J, with 19 bases between. CDR3 DNA: TGTGCCAGCAGCCCCAAAGGGGGGGGCCGAGAAGAGACCCAGTACTTC. It codes for CASSPKGGGREETQYF.

The chain's CDR3 is CASSQGQNNQPQHF. In nucleotides, the CDR3 is TGTGCCAGCAGCCAAGGTCAGAATAATCAGCCCCAGCATTTT. The rearrangement joins TRBV2 to TRBJ1-5; D unresolved. Germline CDR1 reads SNHLY; CDR2 reads FYNNEI. The CDR3 covers 14 residues. The V gene lost 6 bases and the J gene lost 4 bases, with 13 bases spanning the gap.

This rearrangement joins TRBV14 to TRBJ1-6; D is possibly TRBD1 (6 bases). CDR3 length: 15 residues. Trimming left V 2 bases short and J 7 bases short, with 12 bases between. Germline CDR1 reads SGHDN; CDR2 reads FVKESK. CDR3: CASSQTGRTNSPLHF. The CDR3 DNA is TGTGCCAGCAGCCAAACAGGGAGAACGAATTCACCCCTCCACTTT.

This clone was recorded a few times. The J gene is TRBJ1-5, the V gene TRBV4-2; no definite D call. Trimming removed 0 bases from V and 5 bases from J, with 11 bases in between. CDR3 size: 15 residues. In germline, CDR1 is LGHNA, CDR2 YNFKEQ. The CDR3 reads CASSQDLYSHQPQHF. The CDR3 region has the DNA TGTGCCAGCAGCCAAGACTTATACAGCCATCAGCCCCAGCATTTT.

V usage is TRBV30 and J usage is TRBJ1-6; D may be TRBD1 (5 bases). Per germline, CDR1 GTSNPN and CDR2 SVGIG (reference sequence). The CDR3 loop spans 15 amino acids. V was clipped by 2 bases and J by 11 bases, with 19 bases between them. The DNA for the CDR3 is TGTGCCTGGAGTAAGAGGGGAAGGCTTCCTGCACCCCTCCACTTT. Amino acids: CAWSKRGRLPAPLHF.

The J gene is TRBJ1-5, the V gene TRBV6-5; the D gene is possibly TRBD1 (5 bases). V was trimmed by 2 bases and J by 6 bases, leaving 11 bases between them. The germline gives CDR1 MNHEY, CDR2 SVGAGI. The CDR3 spans 14 residues. This CDR3 is CASSYGGEGQPQHF. CDR3 DNA sequence: TGTGCCAGCAGTTACGGGGGAGAGGGTCAGCCCCAGCATTTT.

The V call is TRBV29-1, the J call TRBJ2-1; D is possibly TRBD2 (5 bases). Trimming shortened V by 1 base and J by 8 bases, and 9 bases separated the two germline ends. Germline CDR1 is SQVTM and CDR2 is ANQGSEA. This CDR3 comprises 12 residues. CDR3 sequence: CSVEVEGDEQFF. Written as DNA, the CDR3 is TGCAGCGTTGAAGTTGAGGGCGATGAGCAGTTCTTC.

The chain carries TRBV27 and TRBJ1-1, with D perhaps TRBD1 (5 bases). The CDR3 runs 13 residues. CDR1 MNHEY and CDR2 SMNVEV come from the germline V gene (reference sequence). The V end lost 6 bases, the J end lost 1 base, and 9 bases lay between the germline ends. This CDR3 reads CASRGTGNTEAFF. The CDR3 nucleotides read TGTGCCAGCAGGGGCACAGGGAACACTGAAGCTTTCTTT.

CDR3 DNA sequence: TGCAGTGCTAGTTCGGGCCACGAGCAGTACGTC. Translation gives CSASSGHEQYV. J is TRBJ2-7 and V is TRBV20-1; D call uncertain. Germline V lookup: CDR1 DFQATT, CDR2 SNEGSKA (reference sequence). The CDR3 runs to 11 residues. V was trimmed by 3 bases and J by 5 bases, leaving 8 bases between them.

The J gene is TRBJ1-5, the V gene TRBV28; D is ambiguous. Germline V gene sequence: CDR1 MDHEN, CDR2 SYDVKM. The CDR3 has 13 amino acids. The V end lost 2 bases, the J end lost 3 bases, and 5 bases lay between the germline ends. The CDR3: CASSLQDNQPQHF. The CDR3 DNA is TGTGCCAGCAGTTTACAGGACAATCAGCCCCAGCATTTT.

This chain connects TRBV27 to TRBJ2-7; D remains unclear. The V gene lost 3 bases and the J gene lost 1 base, with 13 bases spanning the gap. The CDR3 totals 15 residues. Germline CDR1 and CDR2: MNHEY and SMNVEV (reference sequence). CDR3 sequence (DNA): TGTGCCAGCAGTTTGGCTATAGGAGTGTCCTACGAGCAGTACTTC. Its protein is CASSLAIGVSYEQYF.

The chain couples TRBV6-1 to TRBJ2-7; 11 bases map to TRBD2. The CDR3 has 16 residues. V shed 4 bases and J 4 bases; nucleotides not matched to a gene: 9. Germline CDR1 is MNHNS and CDR2 is SASEGT. CDR3 region: CASSVVHSGGGYEQYV. CDR3 nucleotide sequence: TGTGCCAGCAGTGTAGTACATAGCGGGGGGGGTTACGAGCAGTACGTC.

The chain uses TRBV7-3 and TRBJ2-1; D is unclear. The germline V gene has CDR1 SGHTA and CDR2 FQGTGA. This CDR3 comprises 13 residues. V was shortened by 5 bases and J by 6 bases, with 11 bases between the two germline ends. In DNA form, the CDR3 reads TGTGCCAGCAGCCCCGGTAGAGTCAATGAGCAGTTCTTC. As protein: CASSPGRVNEQFF.

The V call is TRBV15, the J call TRBJ2-7; D could derive from TRBD1 or TRBD2 (7 bases each). The length of the CDR3 is 15 residues. Trimming removed 0 bases from V and 2 bases from J, with 11 bases in between. Germline V gene data show CDR1 as LNHNV and CDR2 as YYDKDF (reference sequence). CDR3 nucleotides: TGTGCCACCAGCAGAGAGTCAGGGGGGGCCTACGAGCAGTACGTC. Amino acids: CATSRESGGAYEQYV.

The chain has TRBV9 and TRBJ2-3; D ambiguous. The CDR3 spans 15 residues. Germline values: CDR1 SGDLS, CDR2 YYNGEE. Trimming pared 2 bases from V and 1 base from J, leaving 11 bases between. This CDR3 is CASSVASWGTDTQYF. The DNA of the CDR3 is TGTGCCAGCAGCGTGGCTTCATGGGGCACAGATACGCAGTATTTT. Full variable domain (remainder filled in from reference TRBV9 and TRBJ2-3): DSGVTQTPKHLITATGQRVTLRCSPRSGDLSVYWYQQSLDQGLQFLIQYYNGEERAKGNILERFSAQQFPDLHSELNLSSLELGDSALYFCASSVASWGTDTQYFGPGTRLTVL.

The J gene is TRBJ1-4, the V gene TRBV11-2; D not certain. Germline V gene sequence: CDR1 SGHAT, CDR2 FQNNGV. V lost 1 base and J 4 bases, leaving 10 bases between the germline ends. This CDR3 has 15 residues. The CDR3 sequence is CASSLGGRGNEKLFF. The CDR3 DNA reads TGTGCCAGCAGCTTAGGAGGGCGGGGTAATGAAAAACTGTTTTTT.

V gene TRBV5-1 combines with J gene TRBJ2-2; 12 positions agree with TRBD1. Trimming took 6 bases from V and 6 from J; bases not matched to a gene: 9. CDR3 length: 16 residues. Per germline, CDR1 SGHRS and CDR2 YFSETQ. CDR3: CASNQPGQGASGELFF. CDR3 nucleotides: TGCGCCAGCAACCAGCCGGGACAGGGGGCTTCCGGGGAGCTGTTTTTT.

The chain joins TRBV7-6 to TRBJ2-2, with TRBD2 identical over 14 bases. Unmatched junction bases numbered 10, after V lost 5 bases and J lost 2 bases. From germline, CDR1 is SGHVS and CDR2 FNYEAQ. There are 19 residues in the CDR3. CDR3 amino acids: CASSQFGLAGGLNTGELFF. CDR3 sequence (DNA): TGTGCCAGCAGCCAATTCGGACTAGCGGGAGGCCTAAACACCGGGGAGCTGTTTTTT. Filled out from reference TRBV7-6 and TRBJ2-2, the complete variable domain reads GAGVSQSPRYKVTKRGQDVALRCDPISGHVSLYWYRQALGQGPEFLTYFNYEAQQDKSGLPNDRFSAERPEGSISTLTIQRTEQRDSAMYRCASSQFGLAGGLNTGELFFGEGSRLTVL.

In its sample, this clone was seen a few times. This sequence joins TRBV19 and TRBJ1-5; no reliable D call. CDR3 length: 13 residues. Between the trimmed V and J ends, which lost 0 bases and 7 bases, there was a span of 7 bases. Germline V gene data show CDR1 as LNHDA and CDR2 as SQIVND (reference sequence). The CDR3 sequence: CASSIEGSQPQHF. DNA of the CDR3: TGTGCCAGTAGTATAGAGGGGAGCCAGCCCCAGCATTTT.

The gene calls are TRBV7-8 and TRBJ2-1; 12 nucleotides line up with TRBD2. The V and J ends lost 5 bases and 7 bases, in that order; junction bases with no gene match: 6. The V gene's germline CDR1 is SGHVS and CDR2 FQNEAQ. This CDR3 has 15 residues. CDR3 residues: CASSRTSGKSNEQFF. In DNA, the CDR3 is TGTGCCAGCAGCCGGACTAGCGGGAAATCGAATGAGCAGTTCTTC. Full variable domain (remainder filled in from reference TRBV7-8 and TRBJ2-1): GAGVSQSPRYKVAKRGQDVALRCDPISGHVSLFWYQQALGQGPEFLTYFQNEAQLDKSGLPSDRFFAERPEGSVSTLKIQRTQQEDSAVYLCASSRTSGKSNEQFFGPGTRLTVL.

The rearrangement joins TRBV7-2 to TRBJ1-3, with 8 bases identical to TRBD1. This CDR3 comprises 14 residues. V dropped 5 bases and J dropped 3; count of bases not matched to a gene: 3. The germline V gene has CDR1 SGHTA and CDR2 FQGNSA. The CDR3, as DNA: TGTGCCAGCAGCGAGGACAGGGTTGGAAACACCATATATTTT. Translated, it gives CASSEDRVGNTIYF.

V gene TRBV5-1 combines with J gene TRBJ1-3; possibly TRBD1 for D (5 bases). The length of the CDR3 is 14 residues. V lost 0 bases and J lost 8, with 12 bases in between. Germline loops: CDR1 SGHRS, CDR2 YFSETQ. This CDR3 is CASSLGQRPDTIYF. In DNA, the CDR3 is TGCGCCAGCAGCTTGGGACAGCGTCCAGACACCATATATTTT.

This clone occurred once. The V and J genes are TRBV5-5 and TRBJ1-1; D possibly corresponds to TRBD1 (6 bases). V was trimmed by 2 bases and J by 3 bases, leaving 8 bases between them. Germline values: CDR1 SGHKS, CDR2 YYEKEE (reference sequence). This CDR3 has 13 residues. The CDR3 loop reads CASSFAGDTEAFF. In DNA form, the CDR3 reads TGTGCCAGCAGCTTCGCAGGGGACACTGAAGCTTTCTTT.

The chain is built from TRBV7-2 and TRBJ1-2; 11 bases fit TRBD1. The length of the CDR3 is 16 residues. Unmatched junction bases numbered 10, after V lost 3 bases and J lost 7 bases. Germline loops: CDR1 SGHTA, CDR2 FQGNSA. The CDR3 nucleotides are TGTGCCAGCAGCTTTAAGTTTGGACAGGGGGCAGGTGGCTACACCTTC. This translates into CASSFKFGQGAGGYTF.